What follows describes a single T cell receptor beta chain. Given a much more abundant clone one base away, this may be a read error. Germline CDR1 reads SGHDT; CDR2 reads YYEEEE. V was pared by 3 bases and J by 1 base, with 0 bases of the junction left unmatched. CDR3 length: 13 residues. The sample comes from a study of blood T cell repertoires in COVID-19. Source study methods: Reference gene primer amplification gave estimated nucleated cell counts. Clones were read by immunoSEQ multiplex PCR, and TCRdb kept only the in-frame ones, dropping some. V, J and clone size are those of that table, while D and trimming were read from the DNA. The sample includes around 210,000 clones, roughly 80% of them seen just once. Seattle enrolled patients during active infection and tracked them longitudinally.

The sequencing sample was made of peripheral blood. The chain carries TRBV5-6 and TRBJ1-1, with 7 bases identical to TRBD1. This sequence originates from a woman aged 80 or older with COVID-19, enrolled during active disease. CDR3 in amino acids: CASSWDRNTEAFF. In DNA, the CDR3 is TGTGCCAGCAGCTGGGACAGGAACACTGAAGCTTTCTTT.